One sample yielded the 20 T cell receptor beta chains listed below, sequenced in a study of T cells in Graves' hyperthyroidism and ophthalmopathy (dated by TCRdb to between 2018 and 2020). Library preparation was by multiplex PCR. Sequencing instrument: Illumina HiSeq 2000. Amplification of TCR beta CDR3 regions was carried out from RNA transcripts. The first round of RT-PCR for the TCR CDR3 was performed with the HTBI primer set and the Qiagen OneStep RT-PCR kit. TCRdb took the public reads, trimmed them with fastp at Q25, ran MiXCR for clone calling and kept in-frame beta chains. Identical CDR3 protein sequences are pooled into one entry, listed with their most common genes and DNA. Here the sample has roughly 330,000 distinct CDR3 sequences; 16% occur a single time. Around 34% of the sample is taken by the ten largest. Sequenced material: blood. These receptors all stem from a man aged 25 to 40 with Graves' hyperthyroidism.

The chain employs TRBV20-1 and TRBJ2-1, with D perhaps TRBD1 or TRBD2 (5 bases each). V lost 8 bases to trimming and J lost 6 bases, with 20 bases between them. The CDR3 runs 14 residues. Per germline, CDR1 DFQATT and CDR2 SNEGSKA (reference sequence). The CDR3 nucleotides read TGCAGTTCCCCCCGGGACCTTAAACCCAATGAGCAGTTCTTC. Protein sequence: CSSPRDLKPNEQFF.

This clonotype was recorded many times. The chain has TRBV7-2 and TRBJ2-5; 7 nucleotides align to TRBD2. Germline CDR1 SGHTA, CDR2 FQGNSA. Trimming removed 2 bases from V and 4 bases from J; junction bases left unmatched: 10. The CDR3 is 16 amino acids. The DNA of the CDR3 is TGTGCCAGCAGCTTATTTGGGGGGAGGGCCCGAGAGACCCAGTACTTC. Encoded protein: CASSLFGGRARETQYF.

This clonotype has a count of ten or more. The V call is TRBV20-1, the J call TRBJ2-3; 8 positions match TRBD2. V shed 1 base and J 7 bases; nucleotides not matched to a gene: 10. Germline CDR1 reads DFQATT; CDR2 reads SNEGSKA (reference sequence). The CDR3 consists of 15 residues. The DNA of the CDR3 is TGCAGTGCTAGAGTAGGGACTAGACCTGTCCATACGCAGTATTTT. Translation gives CSARVGTRPVHTQYF.

This clonotype was counted ten times or more. This chain connects TRBV12-3 or TRBV12-4 to TRBJ2-5; tentative D call: TRBD1 (6 bases). The V end lost 3 bases, the J end lost 4 bases, and 18 bases lay between the germline ends. This CDR3 comprises 16 residues. The CDR3, as DNA: TGTGCCAGCAGTTTTTTCTTAGGGGGAGTACCAGAGACCCAGTACTTC. This sequence encodes CASSFFLGGVPETQYF.

A word on this clonotype: Given a much more abundant clone one base away, this may be a read error. The chain carries TRBV11-2 and TRBJ2-7, with D possibly TRBD1 on 5 matching bases. The CDR3 runs to 17 residues. Trimming removed 2 bases at V and 6 bases at J, with 23 bases between. Germline loops: CDR1 SGHAT, CDR2 FQNNGV. DNA for the CDR3: TGTGCCAGCAGCTTATTTTCAACGCAGGGCTGGGTACGCGAGCAGTACTTC. Protein sequence: CASSLFSTQGWVREQYF.

In the case of this clonotype: Germline and junction disagree at one end, which may indicate a read error. The chain couples TRBV5-6 to TRBJ2-3; D is undetermined. Per the germline V gene, CDR1 is SGHDT and CDR2 is YYEEEE. CDR3 size: 16 residues. The CDR3 sequence: CASGLAGDGVGDTQYF. CDR3 in DNA: TGTGCCAGCGGCTTGGCTGGGGATGGGGTAGGGGATACGCAGTATTTT.

The chain joins TRBV6-2 or TRBV6-3 to TRBJ2-5; D is perhaps TRBD2 (6 bases). This CDR3 is 17 amino acids long. CDR1 is MNHEY, CDR2 SVGEGT, per germline. The ends were cut back, 7 bases at V and 1 base at J, with 22 bases in the middle. CDR3 loop: CASKNPPLSSGQETQYF. The CDR3 DNA is TGTGCCAGCAAAAACCCCCCATTGAGTAGCGGCCAAGAGACCCAGTACTTC.

There are many counts of this clonotype. The genes are TRBV11-2 and TRBJ2-7; D unclear. The V end was cut by 1 base, the J end by 8 bases, with 15 bases between. CDR1 is SGHAT, CDR2 FQNNGV, per germline. CDR3 length equals 14 residues. This chain's CDR3 is CASSLALRDGKQYF. CDR3 nucleotide sequence: TGTGCCAGCAGCTTAGCCCTTCGTGACGGAAAGCAGTACTTC.

This clonotype was counted ten times or more. The CDR3 loop reads CASSNDRNYGYTF. The CDR3, as DNA: TGTGCCAGCAGCAACGACAGGAACTATGGCTACACCTTC. The chain employs TRBV28 and TRBJ1-2; D might be TRBD1 (6 bases). Germline V CDR1 and CDR2: MDHEN, SYDVKM. The CDR3 consists of 13 residues. V lost 6 bases and J 2 bases, leaving 10 bases between the germline ends.

The chain links TRBV18 to TRBJ2-7; D may be TRBD2 (7 bases). The V gene lost 4 bases and the J gene lost 2 bases, with 21 bases spanning the gap. Germline assignment: CDR1 KGHSH and CDR2 LQKENI. The CDR3 consists of 17 residues. The CDR3 protein is CASSQSAGDGGPYEQYF. The CDR3 coding sequence is TGTGCCAGCTCACAGTCGGCCGGGGACGGGGGGCCCTACGAGCAGTACTTC.

The chain employs TRBV5-1 and TRBJ1-2; TRBD1 matches 8 bases. With 4 bases clipped from V and 4 bases from J, the junction kept 6 bases outside the gene matches. The CDR3 has 14 residues. Germline V CDR1 and CDR2: SGHRS, YFSETQ. The DNA for the CDR3 is TGCGCCAGCAGCCCACAGGGGGTGACCTATGGCTACACCTTC. Its translation: CASSPQGVTYGYTF.

CDR3 in DNA: TGTGCCAGCACCCCCGGGGGGGGCTACGAGCAGTACTTC. Amino acids: CASTPGGGYEQYF. The chain is built from TRBV12-3 or TRBV12-4 and TRBJ2-7, with 8 bases identical to TRBD2. CDR3 length equals 13 residues. V was pared by 7 bases and J by 3 bases, with 5 bases of the junction left unmatched.

This clonotype was found many times. The chain recombines TRBV3-1 with TRBJ1-2; TRBD1 might be the D (6 bases). CDR1 is LGHDT, CDR2 YNNKEL, per germline (reference sequence). The CDR3 totals 15 residues. V was shortened by 0 bases and J by 7 bases, with 15 bases between the two germline ends. CDR3 residues: CASSQEVGAGLGYTF. DNA for the CDR3: TGTGCCAGCAGCCAAGAGGTGGGGGCTGGCCTTGGCTACACCTTC.

This rearrangement joins TRBV5-5 to TRBJ1-1, with D unclear. Germline loops: CDR1 SGHKS, CDR2 YYEKEE (reference sequence). The CDR3 runs 13 residues. V was clipped by 2 bases and J by 1 base, with 6 bases between them. CDR3: CASSFKPNTEAFF. The DNA of the CDR3 is TGTGCCAGCAGCTTCAAGCCGAACACTGAAGCTTTCTTT.

In this sample, this clonotype turned up a few times. A read error is possible here, since a much larger clone lies one base away. The chain combines TRBV5-1 with TRBJ1-1, with 7 bases aligning to TRBD1. From germline, CDR1 is SGHRS and CDR2 YFSETQ. The CDR3 has 13 amino acids. The trim removed 4 bases at V and 7 bases at J, leaving 7 bases unmatched. The CDR3 reads CASSRDSDGEAFF. DNA for the CDR3: TGCGCCAGCAGCCGGGACAGCGACGGTGAAGCTTTCTTT.

This chain connects TRBV20-1 to TRBJ1-2, with a tentative D call TRBD1 (6 bases). Trimming cost V 6 bases and J 8 bases, with 22 bases left between them. CDR1 is DFQATT, CDR2 SNEGSKA, per germline (reference sequence). The CDR3 contains 14 residues. The CDR3, as DNA: TGCAGTGCACCCCCCGGTGGGGGGCGCTTGGGCTACACCTTC. Protein product: CSAPPGGGRLGYTF.

This chain connects TRBV3-1 to TRBJ2-2; no reliable D call. The CDR3 runs 15 residues. Germline CDR1 and CDR2: LGHDT and YNNKEL (reference sequence). Between the trimmed V and J ends, which lost 5 bases and 5 bases, there was a span of 15 bases. Written as DNA, the CDR3 is TGTGCCAGCAGCTCTTTGTGGGGTGGGACCGGGGAGCTGTTTTTT. Translation gives CASSSLWGGTGELFF.

This clonotype was detected many times. The chain joins TRBV3-1 to TRBJ1-2; D gene ambiguous. CDR1 and CDR2 from the germline V gene are LGHDT and YNNKEL (reference sequence). The CDR3 is made up of 13 amino acids. The ends were cut back, 4 bases at V and 7 bases at J, with 13 bases in the middle. The CDR3 sequence is CASSPQPGFGYTF. The CDR3 bases are TGTGCCAGCAGCCCCCAACCGGGGTTTGGCTACACCTTC.

The gene calls are TRBV19 and TRBJ2-5, with D maybe TRBD2 (6 bases). The ends were cut back, 3 bases at V and 7 bases at J, with 15 bases in the middle. CDR3 length: 14 amino acids. Germline CDR1 and CDR2: LNHDA and SQIVND (reference sequence). The CDR3 nucleotides read TGTGCCAGTAGTATTGGGGTTAGCGGAGGGACCCAGTACTTC. Translated, it gives CASSIGVSGGTQYF.

In the case of this clonotype: A much more abundant neighbour one base away suggests this may be a read error. The chain combines TRBV20-1 with TRBJ2-7; D unresolved. Germline V gene sequence: CDR1 DFQATT, CDR2 SNEGSKA (reference sequence). The length of the CDR3 is 11 residues. The CDR3 sequence is CSARESYGQYF. The CDR3 DNA reads as TGCAGTGCTAGAGAGTCCTACGGGCAGTACTTC.